Each of the 28 T cell receptor beta chains below was sequenced from the same sample in a study of blood T cell repertoires in COVID-19. Measured with immunoSEQ multiplex PCR; TCRdb has only the in-frame clones, and not every one. The sample shows roughly 140,000 clones, less than 85% of them seen only once. The sequenced sample consisted of PBMCs or T cells enriched from blood (not recorded which). The receptors here all came from a woman in her late teens or twenties who had been exposed to COVID-19.

The CDR3 nucleotides read TGTGCCAGCAGTCTCATCCGAGAGATTAACTATGGCTACACCTTC. It codes for CASSLIREINYGYTF. The rearrangement uses TRBV28 and TRBJ1-2; D remains ambiguous. Germline-derived CDR1 and CDR2 are MDHEN and SYDVKM. The CDR3 extends over 15 amino acids. V was shortened by 5 bases and J by 1 base, with 14 bases between the two germline ends.

This rearrangement joins TRBV7-2 to TRBJ1-6, with 7 bases aligning to TRBD1. The CDR3 consists of 15 residues. Germline trimming cut 5 bases from V and 6 bases from J; bases unmatched to any gene: 7. Per the germline V gene, CDR1 is SGHTA and CDR2 is FQGNSA. For the CDR3, the DNA is TGTGCCAGCAGCATCCGGGACAGAATTAATTCACCCCTCCACTTT. Translated: CASSIRDRINSPLHF. Supplemented by reference TRBV7-2 and TRBJ1-6, the full variable domain reads GAGVSQSPSNKVTEKGKDVELRCDPISGHTALYWYRQSLGQGLEFLIYFQGNSAPDKSGLPSDRFSAERTGGSVSTLTIQRTQQEDSAVYLCASSIRDRINSPLHFGNGTRLTVT.

Only one count was recorded for this clone. The chain carries TRBV4-3 and TRBJ1-6; a possible D gene is TRBD1 (6 bases). The CDR3 covers 16 residues. Trimming shortened V by 0 bases and J by 11 bases, and 17 bases separated the two germline ends. In germline, CDR1 is LGHNA, CDR2 YSLEER. The CDR3 loop is CASSQDWTDKLTPLHF. CDR3 nucleotide sequence: TGCGCCAGCAGCCAAGATTGGACAGATAAACTTACACCCCTCCACTTT.

The chain combines TRBV7-2 with TRBJ2-7; TRBD1 matches 8 bases. J was trimmed by 6 bases and V by 0 bases; bases with no gene match: 7. This CDR3 is 15 amino acids long. Germline V gene lookup returns CDR1 SGHTA and CDR2 FQGNSA. In nucleotides, the CDR3 is TGTGCCAGCAGCTTAGCCCGGACAGGGAAGGGCGAGCAGTACTTC. Encoded protein: CASSLARTGKGEQYF. The whole variable domain, remainder taken from reference TRBV7-2 and TRBJ2-7, is GAGVSQSPSNKVTEKGKDVELRCDPISGHTALYWYRQSLGQGLEFLIYFQGNSAPDKSGLPSDRFSAERTGGSVSTLTIQRTQQEDSAVYLCASSLARTGKGEQYFGPGTRLTVT.

This clone was detected only once. This chain links TRBV4-3 with TRBJ2-1, with 7 bases that match TRBD2. The CDR3 totals 17 residues. Germline V gene sequence: CDR1 LGHNA, CDR2 YSLEER. The J segment lost 2 bases and the V segment lost 1 base, leaving 8 bases of the junction unmatched. The CDR3 DNA sequence: TGCGCCAGCAGCCAAGGCCTAGCGGACTCACCCTACAATGAGCAGTTCTTC. This translates into CASSQGLADSPYNEQFF.

CDR3 DNA: TGTGCCAGCAGTGATCGACCGGGACAGGGCTTCTATGGCTACACCTTC. Protein: CASSDRPGQGFYGYTF. This chain joins TRBV6-1 and TRBJ1-2; TRBD1 aligns across 9 bases. After removal of 3 bases from V and 4 bases from J, the junction contained 9 bases not matched to a gene. The germline V gene has CDR1 MNHNS and CDR2 SASEGT. The CDR3 runs 16 residues.

The chain employs TRBV6-1 and TRBJ2-7; 9 bases align to TRBD1. The J segment lost 1 base and the V segment lost 0 bases, leaving 1 base of the junction unmatched. This CDR3 is 15 amino acids long. Germline V gene sequence: CDR1 MNHNS, CDR2 SASEGT. For the CDR3, the DNA is TGTGCCAGCAGTGAAGCCGGGACAGGGTCCTACGAGCAGTACTTC. Amino acids: CASSEAGTGSYEQYF.

This clone came up once. The rearrangement links TRBV19 to TRBJ2-1; 13 nucleotides agree with TRBD2. Unmatched junction bases numbered 11, after V lost 6 bases and J lost 12 bases. Germline assignment: CDR1 LNHDA and CDR2 SQIVND (reference sequence). The CDR3 totals 15 residues. This CDR3 reads CASSGTSGTWAGQFF. In nucleotides, the CDR3 is TGTGCCAGTAGCGGGACTAGCGGGACCTGGGCGGGGCAGTTCTTC. Full variable domain (rest looked up from reference TRBV19 and TRBJ2-1): DGGITQSPKYLFRKEGQNVTLSCEQNLNHDAMYWYRQDPGQGLRLIYYSQIVNDFQKGDIAEGYSVSREKKESFPLTVTSAQKNPTAFYLCASSGTSGTWAGQFFGPGTRLTVL.

The chain carries TRBV4-2 and TRBJ2-3; 9 bases are shared with TRBD2. The CDR3 is 16 residues long. Germline V gene lookup returns CDR1 LGHNA and CDR2 YNFKEQ. V lost 5 bases to trimming and J lost 4 bases; unmatched junction nucleotides: 10. The CDR3 here is CASSDRLAEGPDTQYF. CDR3 DNA sequence: TGTGCCAGCAGCGACCGACTAGCGGAGGGTCCAGATACGCAGTATTTT.

The CDR3 DNA follows: TGTGCCACCAGCAGAGATAACGGAAAACTGTTTTTT. Translated: CATSRDNGKLFF. The chain carries TRBV15 and TRBJ1-4; D uncertain. The germline CDR1 and CDR2 sequences are LNHNV and YYDKDF (reference sequence). The CDR3 is made up of 12 amino acids. Trimming removed 0 bases from V and 10 bases from J, with 6 bases in between. The full variable domain, in which reference TRBV15 and TRBJ1-4 provide the parts outside the CDR3, is DAMVIQNPRYQVTQFGKPVTLSCSQTLNHNVMYWYQQKSSQAPKLLFHYYDKDFNNEADTPDNFQSRRPNTSFCFLDIRSPGLGDTAMYLCATSRDNGKLFFGSGTQLSVL.

V and J are TRBV20-1 and TRBJ2-7; 11 bases line up with TRBD2. The CDR3 loop spans 14 amino acids. Trimming removed 3 bases from V and 3 bases from J; junction bases left unmatched: 4. Germline V gives CDR1 DFQATT, CDR2 SNEGSKA (reference sequence). As DNA, the CDR3 is TGCAGTGCTAGTAAGGGGACTAGCGGCTACGAGCAGTACTTC. Encoded protein: CSASKGTSGYEQYF.

The chain employs TRBV9 and TRBJ2-7; 10 bases agree with TRBD1. There are 14 residues in the CDR3. The V segment lost 4 bases and the J segment 3 bases; nucleotides outside the gene matches: 4. CDR1 is SGDLS, CDR2 YYNGEE, per germline. The CDR3 region is CASSPGQGNYEQYF. For the CDR3, the DNA is TGTGCCAGCAGCCCGGGACAGGGGAACTACGAGCAGTACTTC. Together with reference TRBV9 and TRBJ2-7, the CDR3 gives the full variable domain: DSGVTQTPKHLITATGQRVTLRCSPRSGDLSVYWYQQSLDQGLQFLIQYYNGEERAKGNILERFSAQQFPDLHSELNLSSLELGDSALYFCASSPGQGNYEQYFGPGTRLTVT.

The chain uses TRBV11-2 and TRBJ1-1; D remains ambiguous. Germline CDR1 and CDR2: SGHAT and FQNNGV. The CDR3 is made up of 18 amino acids. V gave up 1 base and J gave up 1 base, with 19 bases separating them. In nucleotides, the CDR3 is TGTGCCAGCAGCTTAGGGGCCCGGCTGGTTGGTGGGAACACTGAAGCTTTCTTT. Amino acids: CASSLGARLVGGNTEAFF.

This clone was detected only once. The chain joins TRBV6-1 to TRBJ2-7, with a weak D call TRBD1 (6 bases). Germline V lookup: CDR1 MNHNS, CDR2 SASEGT. Trimming took 0 bases from V and 7 from J, leaving 13 bases between them. The CDR3 is 14 amino acids. CDR3 loop: CASSEAGHSGEQYF. The CDR3, as DNA: TGTGCCAGCAGTGAAGCGGGACACTCGGGGGAGCAGTACTTC.

The chain joins TRBV18 to TRBJ1-1; no firm D call. The CDR3 loop spans 15 amino acids. V gave up 1 base and J gave up 1 base, with 10 bases separating them. Germline CDR1 reads KGHSH; CDR2 reads LQKENI. The CDR3 coding sequence is TGTGCCAGCTCACCACGGCCAGACAAGAACACTGAAGCTTTCTTT. Translation: CASSPRPDKNTEAFF.

This clone was counted once. V is TRBV29-1 and J is TRBJ2-5; 9 nucleotides agree with TRBD1. From germline, CDR1 is SQVTM and CDR2 ANQGSEA. The CDR3 extends over 16 amino acids. Unmatched junction bases numbered 14, after V lost 5 bases and J lost 4 bases. CDR3 DNA: TGCAGCGTTCCCATCCCGGGACAGGGAAGGGTAGAGACCCAGTACTTC. It translates to CSVPIPGQGRVETQYF.

This sequence joins TRBV6-5 and TRBJ1-3; 7 bases fit TRBD1. This CDR3 has 16 residues. The junction had 6 bases not matched to a gene; V was cut back by 4 bases and J by 0 bases. The germline gives CDR1 MNHEY, CDR2 SVGAGI. Here the CDR3 DNA reads TGTGCCAGCAGTTTACAGGGGATGGACTCTGGAAACACCATATATTTT. Translated, it gives CASSLQGMDSGNTIYF.

This clone was seen more than once but under ten times. V gene TRBV3-1 (or the pseudogene TRBV3-2) combines with J gene TRBJ2-1; TRBD2 aligns across 9 bases. The CDR3 extends over 13 amino acids. The germline V gene encodes CDR1 LGHDT and CDR2 YNNKEL (reference sequence). The V gene end was trimmed by 4 bases and the J gene end by 13 bases; junction bases not matched to a gene: 8. The CDR3 sequence: CASSPHTLAGQFF. In DNA form, the CDR3 reads TGTGCCAGCAGCCCCCACACTCTAGCGGGACAGTTCTTC.

This chain connects TRBV5-1 to TRBJ2-3; D gene uncertain. Trimming shortened V by 3 bases and J by 4 bases, and 9 bases separated the two germline ends. The germline gives CDR1 SGHRS, CDR2 YFSETQ. The CDR3 sequence is 13 residues long. The CDR3 here is CASSSTDSDTQYF. In DNA, the CDR3 is TGCGCCAGCAGCTCAACAGATTCAGATACGCAGTATTTT.

CDR3 DNA sequence: TGTGCCAGCAGTTCCGGGACTAGCGGATACGAGCAGTACTTC. Translating gives CASSSGTSGYEQYF. This rearrangement joins TRBV6-5 to TRBJ2-7, with 11 positions matching TRBD2. The CDR3 totals 14 residues. Germline lookup yields CDR1 MNHEY and CDR2 SVGAGI. Trimming took 4 bases from V and 4 from J; bases not matched to a gene: 3.

The chain couples TRBV15 to TRBJ1-3, with 9 bases identical to TRBD1. The CDR3 is 15 amino acids. Germline V CDR1 and CDR2: LNHNV, YYDKDF (reference sequence). The ends lost 8 bases at V and 2 bases at J; junction bases unmatched: 7. Written as DNA, the CDR3 is TGTGCCACCTCAGCGGACAGGGGTACTGGAAACACCATATATTTT. Translation gives CATSADRGTGNTIYF.

The J gene is TRBJ2-7, the V gene TRBV25-1; D gene uncertain. Trimming removed 1 base from V and 5 bases from J, with 12 bases in between. The CDR3 is 14 residues long. Germline loops: CDR1 MGHDK, CDR2 SYGVNS. CDR3 region: CASSEFSRFHEQYF. CDR3 sequence (DNA): TGTGCCAGCAGTGAATTTTCCAGGTTCCACGAGCAGTACTTC.

This chain joins TRBV24-1 and TRBJ2-5; D is possibly TRBD2 (5 bases). Germline loops: CDR1 KGHDR, CDR2 SFDVKD. Trimming pared 9 bases from V and 3 bases from J, leaving 13 bases between. The CDR3 has 13 amino acids. The DNA of the CDR3 is TGTGCCACCTACAAGGTCGGGAAAGAGACCCAGTACTTC. Its protein product is CATYKVGKETQYF.

This chain connects TRBV6-2 or TRBV6-3 to TRBJ2-3; 8 bases line up with TRBD1. The CDR3 sequence is 15 residues long. V lost 1 base, J lost 6 bases, and 6 bases stayed unmatched. Germline CDR1 and CDR2: MNHEY and SVGEGT. For the CDR3, the DNA is TGTGCCAGCAGTTACTTACAGGGGGAGTGGGATACGCAGTATTTT. Its protein product is CASSYLQGEWDTQYF.

With respect to this clone: Germline and junction disagree at one end, which may indicate a read error. The chain's CDR3 is CASTLVSEDTQYF. CDR3 coding DNA: TGTGCCAGCACCTTAGTAAGCGAGGATACGCAGTATTTT. V gene TRBV7-9 combines with J gene TRBJ2-3; D unclear. CDR1 is SEHNR, CDR2 FQNEAQ, per germline (reference sequence). The CDR3 is 13 amino acids.

The chain carries TRBV11-1 and TRBJ2-5; 7 nucleotides match TRBD2. CDR1 is SGHAT, CDR2 FQDESV, per germline (reference sequence). The CDR3 runs 14 residues. Losses at the gene ends were 0 bases for V and 4 bases for J; bases not matched to a gene: 2. The CDR3 spells CASSLAGGGETQYF. In DNA, the CDR3 is TGTGCCAGCAGCTTAGCGGGGGGGGGAGAGACCCAGTACTTC.

The chain carries TRBV3-1 (or the pseudogene TRBV3-2) and TRBJ1-2; maybe TRBD1 (5 bases). CDR3 length equals 16 residues. The V and J ends lost 0 bases and 5 bases respectively, with 16 bases between them. The V gene's germline CDR1 is LGHDT and CDR2 YNNKEL (reference sequence). CDR3 DNA sequence: TGTGCCAGCAGCCAAGATAGACAGTATTATGGGTATGGCTACACCTTC. Translation gives CASSQDRQYYGYGYTF.

The chain carries TRBV7-3 and TRBJ1-1; 8 bases are a match to TRBD1. Per the germline V gene, CDR1 is SGHTA and CDR2 is FQGTGA. Germline trimming cut 5 bases from V and 7 bases from J; bases unmatched to any gene: 15. CDR3 length equals 16 residues. CDR3 coding DNA: TGTGCCAGCAGCCCTGTGGCAGGGGGCGCCGAATATGAAGCTTTCTTT. This encodes CASSPVAGGAEYEAFF.